The rows below give T cell receptor beta chains drawn from one sample of a study of OX40 agonist ivuxolimab in advanced cancers. Sequencing was performed with immunoSEQ multiplex PCR; in TCRdb, only in-frame clones are kept and a portion is missing. The sample records tens of thousands of clones, 81% being singletons. The sample consisted of CD4+ or CD8+ T cells sorted from blood, taken in a trial of the OX40 agonist ivuxolimab. The receptors here all came from an adult with an advanced solid tumor such as melanoma, head and neck, liver or kidney cancer. The CDR3 runs from the conserved cysteine through the conserved F or W. D genes are given only for firm matches. A row's size may be missing; if present it is once, few, many or a size class.

cdr3_nt | cdr3_aa | clone_size | d_call | v_call | cdr3_length | j_call
TGTGCCAGCAGCTTAGGTGGGCCTACGCAGTATTTT | CASSLGGPTQYF | . | . | TRBV7-9 | 12 | TRBJ2-3
TGCGCCAGCAGCCACCCAGGACTAGCGGGAGTTGCAGATACGCAGTATTTT | CASSHPGLAGVADTQYF | . | TRBD2 | TRBV4-1 | 17 | TRBJ2-3
TGTGCCAGCAGCTTGGAGTTGCAGCCTGAAGCTTTCTTT | CASSLELQPEAFF | . | . | TRBV5-6 | 13 | TRBJ1-1
TGCGCCAGCAGCCAAGATCCCCCGGGACAGATAGGAGGTTACTATGGCTACACCTTC | CASSQDPPGQIGGYYGYTF | . | TRBD1 | TRBV4-1 | 19 | TRBJ1-2
TGTGCCACCAGCGGAGTTATGAACACTGAAGCTTTCTTT | CATSGVMNTEAFF | . | . | TRBV15 | 13 | TRBJ1-1
TGTGCCAGCAGTTTATTTACAGTGAGGGCAGATACGCAGTATTTT | CASSLFTVRADTQYF | . | . | TRBV5-8 | 15 | TRBJ2-3
TGTGCCAGCAGTGCTAGCGGTCGCACAGATACGCAGTATTTT | CASSASGRTDTQYF | few | TRBD2 | TRBV9 | 14 | TRBJ2-3
TGCGCCAGCCAACTAGCGGGGGCGAGCACAGATACGCAGTATTTT | CASQLAGASTDTQYF | . | TRBD2 | TRBV10-2 | 15 | TRBJ2-3
TGTGCCAGCAGCGTAGATTTGGGGACGGGGGACTACGAGCAGTACTTC | CASSVDLGTGDYEQYF | . | . | TRBV9 | 16 | TRBJ2-7
TGTGCCAGCAGCTACGACAGGGGCTGGAACACTGAAGCTTTCTTT | CASSYDRGWNTEAFF | . | TRBD1 | TRBV5-6 | 15 | TRBJ1-1
TGTGCCTCGAGTTTAAACGCGATCGGGGATGAGCAGTTCTTC | CASSLNAIGDEQFF | . | . | TRBV27 | 14 | TRBJ2-1
TGTGCCAGCAACAGCCTCAAGAACCTAGCCGGGGAGCTGTTTTTT | CASNSLKNLAGELFF | . | . | TRBV28 | 15 | TRBJ2-2
TGTGCCAGCAGCTTGGGGACCACTGAAGCTTTCTTT | CASSLGTTEAFF | . | . | TRBV7-9 | 12 | TRBJ1-1
TGTGCCAGCAGCCCCAGGTCCTCCTACGAGCAGTACTTC | CASSPRSSYEQYF | . | . | TRBV13 | 13 | TRBJ2-7
TGTGCCAGCAGTTACCCCCCTGGGGCCAACGTCCTGACTTTC | CASSYPPGANVLTF | . | . | TRBV6-6 | 14 | TRBJ2-6
TGCGCCAGCAGCCAAGTTTCACAAGAGACCCAGTACTTC | CASSQVSQETQYF | . | . | TRBV4-1 | 13 | TRBJ2-5